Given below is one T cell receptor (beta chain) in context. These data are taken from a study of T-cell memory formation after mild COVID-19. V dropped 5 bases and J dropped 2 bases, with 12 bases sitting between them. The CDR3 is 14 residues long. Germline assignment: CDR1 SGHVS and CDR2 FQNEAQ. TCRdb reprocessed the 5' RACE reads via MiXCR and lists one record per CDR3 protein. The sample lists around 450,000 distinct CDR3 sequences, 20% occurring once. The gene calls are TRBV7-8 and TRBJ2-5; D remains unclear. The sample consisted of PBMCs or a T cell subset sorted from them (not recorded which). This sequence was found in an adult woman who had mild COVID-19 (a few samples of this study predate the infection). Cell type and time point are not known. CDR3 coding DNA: TGTGCCAGCAGCCCTGACTGGGGACAAGAGACCCAGTACTTC. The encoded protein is CASSPDWGQETQYF.